Given below is one T cell receptor (beta chain) in context. Its antigen is undetermined. Per the germline V gene, CDR1 is SGHKS and CDR2 is YYEKEE (reference sequence). The CDR3 has 15 residues. The V gene end was trimmed by 2 bases and the J gene end by 4 bases; junction bases not matched to a gene: 5. This specimen belongs to a study of shared clonotypes between healthy human individuals. Findings and caveats of the study: Naive subsets generally exceeded memory subsets in estimated richness. The sharing of about 5.3% of naive CD4 clonotypes was seen across a handful of donors. Clonotype sharing levels among donors were expected to vary with sequencing depth.

The material for each subset, its genomic DNA, was split evenly across several immunoSEQ plates. Clones were read by immunoSEQ multiplex PCR, and TCRdb kept only the in-frame ones, dropping some. The sample has about 2.5 million clones, around 92% seen once; the top ten hold 0.37%. The sample taken for sequencing was naive CD4+ T cells from PBMCs. Specified subset: CD45RA+ positively selected. The chain recombines TRBV5-5 with TRBJ1-5, with 8 nucleotides matching TRBD1. The TCR sequence derives from a man aged 18 to 29 in good health. Some clones in this sample may be carry-over from other donors' samples. The chain's CDR3 is CASSLITGGNQPQHF. The CDR3 nucleotides read TGTGCCAGCAGCTTAATAACAGGGGGAAATCAGCCCCAGCATTTT.